Listed here are 23 T cell receptor beta chains from one sample, sequenced in a study of T cells after yellow fever vaccination. From the 5' RACE reads, TCRdb called clonotypes with MiXCR, one entry per CDR3 protein. This repertoire shows approximately 120,000 distinct CDR3 sequences, nearly 7.5% found once; its top ten account for 2% to 3%. The material was CD4+ T cells sorted from PBMCs, obtained approximately 11 days after the first yellow fever vaccination. The source is a man aged 18 to 30 who received the YFV17D yellow fever vaccine.

This clonotype was observed many times. The chain carries TRBV20-1 and TRBJ2-7, with no clear D. V lost 2 bases to trimming and J lost 3 bases, with 11 bases between them. Per the germline V gene, CDR1 is DFQATT and CDR2 is SNEGSKA (reference sequence). The CDR3 extends over 13 amino acids. The CDR3 nucleotides read TGCAGTGCTAGACGACCCCCTCACTACGAGCAGTACTTC. This gives the protein CSARRPPHYEQYF.

This clonotype has at least ten counts. The chain couples TRBV28 to TRBJ2-7, with D tentatively TRBD1 (6 bases). Germline V gene sequence: CDR1 MDHEN, CDR2 SYDVKM. Trimming left V 5 bases short and J 6 bases short, with 14 bases between. CDR3 length: 13 residues. CDR3: CASSPLTGTEQYF. As DNA, the CDR3 is TGTGCCAGCAGTCCCTTAACAGGGACCGAGCAGTACTTC.

The rearrangement uses TRBV23-1 and TRBJ2-7, with TRBD1 matching 9 bases. TRBV23-1 is reported as an ORF; its role is uncertain. Trimming removed 6 bases from V and 4 bases from J; junction bases left unmatched: 19. The CDR3 spans 18 residues. This CDR3 reads CASSEAVGQGIGVYEQYF. DNA for the CDR3: TGCGCCAGCAGCGAGGCGGTGGGACAGGGTATTGGAGTTTACGAGCAGTACTTC.

There are many counts of this clonotype. The rearrangement uses TRBV7-2 and TRBJ2-3; TRBD1 matches at 7 bases. V shed 5 bases, J shed 4 bases, and the junction held 9 bases outside the gene matches. The CDR3 totals 15 residues. Germline V CDR1 and CDR2: SGHTA, FQGNSA. Here the CDR3 DNA reads TGTGCCAGCAGCCGAGCCGGGACAGATGCAGATACGCAGTATTTT. Protein product: CASSRAGTDADTQYF.

Many counts were recorded for this clonotype. The chain uses TRBV29-1 and TRBJ1-1; 11 bases are shared with TRBD1. Trimming took 7 bases from V and 0 from J; bases not matched to a gene: 7. Germline lookup yields CDR1 SQVTM and CDR2 ANQGSEA. The CDR3 contains 15 residues. The CDR3 sequence is CSGTGGWGMNTEAFF. DNA of the CDR3: TGCAGCGGGACAGGGGGCTGGGGTATGAACACTGAAGCTTTCTTT.

Many counts were recorded for this clonotype. This chain links TRBV20-1 with TRBJ2-7, with D perhaps matching TRBD1 (6 bases). Germline V CDR1 and CDR2: DFQATT, SNEGSKA (reference sequence). Trimming left V 5 bases short and J 2 bases short, with 19 bases between. The CDR3 is 15 residues long. CDR3 DNA: TGCAGTGCTTCCGCCCCGGACAGCCGCACCTACGAGCAGTACGTC. As protein: CSASAPDSRTYEQYV.

This clonotype was counted at least ten times. V usage is TRBV5-4 and J usage is TRBJ1-4; TRBD1 aligns across 11 bases. The junction had 5 bases not matched to a gene; V was cut back by 4 bases and J by 6 bases. The CDR3 is made up of 15 amino acids. Germline-derived CDR1 and CDR2 are SGHNT and YYREEE (reference sequence). Here the CDR3 reads CASSRGQGAHEKLFF. The CDR3 DNA sequence: TGTGCCAGCAGCCGAGGACAGGGGGCGCATGAAAAACTGTTTTTT.

The chain is built from TRBV29-1 and TRBJ2-3, with 11 bases fitting TRBD2. The germline gives CDR1 SQVTM, CDR2 ANQGSEA. Losses at the gene ends were 8 bases for V and 6 bases for J; bases not matched to a gene: 10. This CDR3 is 14 amino acids long. DNA of the CDR3: TGCAGCTCCAGACTAGCGGGGCCTAGGGATACGCAGTATTTT. Encoded protein: CSSRLAGPRDTQYF.

Ten or more counts support this clonotype. V gene TRBV28 combines with J gene TRBJ1-1; D may be TRBD1 (5 bases). CDR3 length: 14 amino acids. Germline CDR1 is MDHEN and CDR2 is SYDVKM. The germline V and J ends were trimmed by 6 bases and 3 bases, with 14 bases remaining between them. The CDR3 DNA reads TGTGCCAGCAGAAACGATGACAGTTACACTGAAGCTTTCTTT. Residues: CASRNDDSYTEAFF.

This clonotype occurred many times. The J gene is TRBJ1-5, the V gene TRBV5-4, with 11 bases lining up with TRBD1. Trimming removed 4 bases from V and 6 bases from J; junction bases left unmatched: 3. Germline V gives CDR1 SGHNT, CDR2 YYREEE (reference sequence). The CDR3 has 14 residues. The CDR3 bases are TGTGCCAGCAGCATGGACAGGGGGCTTCAGCCCCAGCATTTT. Protein: CASSMDRGLQPQHF.

This clonotype has a count of ten or more. The rearrangement joins TRBV12-3 or TRBV12-4 to TRBJ2-5, with 7 bases lining up with TRBD1. CDR3 length equals 15 residues. Trimming took 7 bases from V and 4 from J; bases not matched to a gene: 12. CDR3 in DNA: TGTGCCAGCACCCGACAGGGAAAGGAACGAGAGACCCAGTACTTC. Protein: CASTRQGKERETQYF.

Many counts were recorded for this clonotype. V gene TRBV20-1 combines with J gene TRBJ2-7, with D tentatively TRBD1 (6 bases). This CDR3 spans 15 amino acids. Germline CDR1 DFQATT, CDR2 SNEGSKA (reference sequence). Trimming stripped 3 bases from V and 0 bases from J, with 15 bases between. CDR3 region: CSARGAGVFSYEQYV. The CDR3 bases are TGCAGTGCTAGGGGGGCAGGGGTCTTCTCCTACGAGCAGTACGTC.

This clonotype was recorded many times. The chain carries TRBV7-9 and TRBJ2-7; the D gene is possibly TRBD2 (7 bases). This CDR3 is built from 15 residues. The germline V and J ends were trimmed by 5 bases and 2 bases, with 16 bases remaining between them. Germline CDR1 reads SEHNR; CDR2 reads FQNEAQ (reference sequence). The CDR3 nucleotides are TGTGCCAGCAGCCCTCGCGGGGGCCCCCCCTACGAGCAGTACTTC. As protein: CASSPRGGPPYEQYF.

About this clonotype itself: One base away lies a much larger clone, so this may be a sequencing read error. V and J are TRBV5-1 and TRBJ2-5; weak D call: TRBD2 (7 bases). This CDR3 has 14 amino acids. Germline values: CDR1 SGHRS, CDR2 YFSETQ. Trimming cost V 3 bases and J 6 bases, with 15 bases left between them. The chain's CDR3 is CASSWGGPAKTQYF. The CDR3 DNA reads as TGCGCCAGCAGCTGGGGGGGCCCAGCGAAGACCCAGTACTTC.

This clonotype came up a few times. This chain uses TRBV24-1 with TRBJ2-3; D is perhaps TRBD1 or TRBD2 (5 bases each). CDR1 is KGHDR, CDR2 SFDVKD, per germline. This CDR3 is 12 amino acids long. Trimming pared 9 bases from V and 2 bases from J, leaving 8 bases between. The CDR3 sequence: CATGGTTDTQYF. CDR3 sequence (DNA): TGTGCCACCGGTGGGACCACAGATACGCAGTATTTT.

The rearrangement uses TRBV7-2 and TRBJ2-1; 7 bases are shared with TRBD2. This CDR3 is 14 amino acids long. V lost 0 bases, J lost 7 bases, and 3 bases stayed unmatched. Germline CDR1 reads SGHTA; CDR2 reads FQGNSA. CDR3 residues: CASSLAGGLNEQFF. The DNA of the CDR3 is TGTGCCAGCAGCTTAGCGGGGGGACTAAATGAGCAGTTCTTC.

About this clonotype itself: A single base separates this from a much larger clone, so it may be a read error. The chain recombines TRBV4-2 with TRBJ2-5; possibly TRBD1 or TRBD2 for D (5 bases each). V shed 0 bases and J shed 7 bases, with 6 bases lying between them. Germline assignment: CDR1 LGHNA and CDR2 YNFKEQ. The CDR3 has 12 residues. CDR3 nucleotide sequence: TGTGCCAGCAGCCAAGATGGGGGGACCCAGTACTTC. Amino acid sequence: CASSQDGGTQYF.

This clonotype was seen many times. The chain carries TRBV6-2 or TRBV6-3 and TRBJ2-7; D is ambiguous. Trimming took 5 bases from V and 6 from J, leaving 11 bases between them. The CDR3 runs 12 residues. Germline-derived CDR1 and CDR2 are MNHEY and SVGEGT. This CDR3 is CASSRSSGEQYV. CDR3 sequence (DNA): TGTGCCAGCAGTCGCTCTAGTGGCGAGCAGTACGTC.

This clonotype has at least ten counts. The chain recombines TRBV24-1 with TRBJ1-1; 9 bases fit TRBD1. CDR1 is KGHDR, CDR2 SFDVKD, per germline. The CDR3 extends over 17 amino acids. The ends lost 2 bases at V and 6 bases at J; junction bases unmatched: 12. The CDR3 loop is CATSDSPPGQGSAEAFF. CDR3 DNA: TGTGCCACCAGTGATTCGCCCCCTGGACAGGGGAGCGCTGAAGCTTTCTTT.

This clonotype has at least ten counts. The chain is built from TRBV20-1 and TRBJ2-7; 10 nucleotides match TRBD1. The CDR3 is 13 residues long. The trim removed 5 bases at V and 5 bases at J, leaving 6 bases unmatched. CDR1 is DFQATT, CDR2 SNEGSKA, per germline (reference sequence). The CDR3 reads CSAGRTGGHEQYF. DNA for the CDR3: TGCAGTGCTGGCCGGACAGGGGGTCACGAGCAGTACTTC.

Of note for this clonotype: A junction boundary mismatches the germline segment, possibly from a read error. The chain couples TRBV9 to TRBJ2-5, with 10 bases fitting TRBD2. The CDR3 sequence is 17 residues long. CDR1 and CDR2 (germline): SGDLS, YYNGEE. The CDR3 sequence is CASSVGLAGRYHETQYF. Written as DNA, the CDR3 is TGTGCCAGCAGCGTAGGACTAGCGGGCAGGTACCACGAGACCCAGTACTTC.

There are many counts of this clonotype. The chain is built from TRBV5-1 and TRBJ2-2; D is tentatively TRBD1 or TRBD2 (6 bases each). Trimming took 1 base from V and 6 from J, leaving 16 bases between them. Germline loops: CDR1 SGHRS, CDR2 YFSETQ. This CDR3 has 16 amino acids. For the CDR3, the DNA is TGCGCCAGCAGCTTGACCGGGACAAGGAGGGCCGGGGAGCTGTTTTTT. It is translated as CASSLTGTRRAGELFF.

This clonotype has a handful of counts. The chain has TRBV5-1 and TRBJ1-2; TRBD1 might be the D (5 bases). The V end was cut by 4 bases, the J end by 2 bases, with 15 bases between. Germline V gene data show CDR1 as SGHRS and CDR2 as YFSETQ. There are 15 residues in the CDR3. The chain's CDR3 is CASSAQGRGNYGYTF. The CDR3 region has the DNA TGCGCCAGCAGCGCGCAGGGCCGAGGAAACTATGGCTACACCTTC.